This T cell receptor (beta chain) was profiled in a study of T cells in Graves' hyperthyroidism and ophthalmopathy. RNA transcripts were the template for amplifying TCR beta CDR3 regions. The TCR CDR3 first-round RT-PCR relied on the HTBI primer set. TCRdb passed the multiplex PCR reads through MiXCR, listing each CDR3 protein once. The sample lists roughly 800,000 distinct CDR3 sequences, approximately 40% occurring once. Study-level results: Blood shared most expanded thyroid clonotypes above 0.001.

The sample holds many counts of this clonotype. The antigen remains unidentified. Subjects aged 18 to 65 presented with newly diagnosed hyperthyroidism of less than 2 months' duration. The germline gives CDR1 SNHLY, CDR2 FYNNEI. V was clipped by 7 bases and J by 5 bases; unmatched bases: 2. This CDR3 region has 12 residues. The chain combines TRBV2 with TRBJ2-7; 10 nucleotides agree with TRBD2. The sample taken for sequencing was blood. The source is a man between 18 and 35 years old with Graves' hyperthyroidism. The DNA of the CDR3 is TGTGCCAGCAAGGGACTAGCGAACGAGCAGTACTTC. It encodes CASKGLANEQYF. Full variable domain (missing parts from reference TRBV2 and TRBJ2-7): EPEVTQTPSHQVTQMGQEVILRCVPISNHLYFYWYRQILGQKVEFLVSFYNNEISEKSEIFDDQFSVERPDGSNFTLKIRSTKLEDSAMYFCASKGLANEQYFGPGTRLTVT.